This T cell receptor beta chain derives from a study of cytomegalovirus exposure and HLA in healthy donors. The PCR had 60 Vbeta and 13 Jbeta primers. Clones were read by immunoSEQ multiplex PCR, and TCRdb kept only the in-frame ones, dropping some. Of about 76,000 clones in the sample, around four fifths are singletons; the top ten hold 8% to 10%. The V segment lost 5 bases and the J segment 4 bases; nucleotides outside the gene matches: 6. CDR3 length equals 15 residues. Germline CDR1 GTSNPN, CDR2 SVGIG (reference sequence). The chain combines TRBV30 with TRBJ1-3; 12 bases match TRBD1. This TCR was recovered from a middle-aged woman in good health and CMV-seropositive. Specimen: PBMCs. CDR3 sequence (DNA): TGTGCCTGGGGGGACAGGGGGCGATCCGGAAACACCATATATTTT. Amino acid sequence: CAWGDRGRSGNTIYF.